The rows below give T cell receptor beta chains drawn from one sample of a study of cytomegalovirus exposure and HLA in healthy donors. Sequencing was performed with immunoSEQ multiplex PCR; in TCRdb, only in-frame clones are kept and a portion is missing. The repertoire holds about 130,000 clones, with roughly 81% as singletons. Sequencing was carried out using PBMCs. The receptor set was obtained from a woman younger than 45 in good health and CMV-seronegative. CDR3s include the opening cysteine and the closing phenylalanine or tryptophan. D genes are given only for firm matches. A row's size may be missing; if present it is once, few, many or a size class.

>TRBJ2-7|NA|NA|TRBV27
CASSLDIRSYEQYF
TGTGCCAGCAGTTTGGACATTCGCTCCTACGAGCAGTACTTC
>TRBJ1-1|NA|NA|TRBV5-1
CASSYREGNTEAFF
TGCGCCAGCAGCTACAGGGAGGGGAACACTGAAGCTTTCTTT
>TRBJ1-2|NA|NA|TRBV5-1
CASSLASYRARGYTF
TGCGCCAGCAGCTTGGCCAGTTACAGGGCACGAGGCTACACCTTC
>TRBJ1-2|once|TRBD1|TRBV7-6
CASSLGQGAEGYTF
TGTGCCAGCAGCTTAGGGCAGGGGGCGGAAGGCTACACCTTC
>TRBJ2-1|NA|TRBD1|TRBV5-1
CASSWTGDEQFF
TGCGCCAGCAGCTGGACAGGGGATGAGCAGTTCTTC
>TRBJ1-1|NA|NA|TRBV18
CASSPYGPGGLNTEAFF
TGTGCCAGCTCACCATATGGCCCGGGAGGTCTGAACACTGAAGCTTTCTTT
>TRBJ2-7|NA|NA|TRBV7-9
CASSPSEGIVYEQYF
TGTGCCAGCAGCCCCTCCGAGGGAATCGTCTACGAGCAGTACTTC
>TRBJ2-1|NA|TRBD1|TRBV19
CASSFTASGGAYNEQFF
TGTGCCAGTAGTTTCACGGCCTCAGGGGGCGCCTACAATGAGCAGTTCTTC
>TRBJ1-2|few|NA|TRBV27
CASSLIPGGGYTF
TGTGCCAGCAGTTTAATCCCTGGGGGGGGCTACACCTTC
>TRBJ2-1|NA|TRBD2|TRBV10-3
CAIRGGTSGNNEQFF
TGTGCCATCAGGGGAGGGACTAGCGGAAACAATGAGCAGTTCTTC
>TRBJ2-5|NA|NA|TRBV27
CASSLVVQETQYF
TGTGCCAGCAGTTTAGTAGTTCAAGAGACCCAGTACTTC
>TRBJ1-2|once|TRBD1|TRBV28
CASSPADRGGYTF
TGTGCCAGCAGTCCCGCCGACAGGGGAGGCTACACCTTC
>TRBJ2-5|NA|NA|TRBV7-8
CASSLRTEETQYF
TGTGCCAGCAGCTTACGGACAGAAGAGACCCAGTACTTC
>TRBJ2-7|NA|NA|TRBV27
CASSLGQGRGLYEQYF
TGTGCCAGCAGTTTGGGCCAGGGGCGAGGTTTGTACGAGCAGTACTTC
>TRBJ2-3|NA|NA|TRBV5-4
CASSLAGASNTDTQYF
TGTGCCAGCAGCTTGGCTGGGGCCTCTAACACAGATACGCAGTATTTT
>TRBJ2-1|NA|NA|TRBV14
CASREGSYNEQFF
TGTGCCAGCAGAGAGGGTTCCTACAATGAGCAGTTCTTC
>TRBJ2-1|NA|TRBD1|TRBV7-3
CASSSMGQSSYNEQFF
TGTGCCAGCAGCTCGATGGGACAGAGCTCCTACAATGAGCAGTTCTTC
>TRBJ2-1|NA|TRBD1|TRBV2
CASRGTGNEQFF
TGTGCCAGCAGGGGGACAGGGAATGAGCAGTTCTTC
>TRBJ2-7|NA|TRBD1|TRBV28
CASTLPGTGGYEQYF
TGTGCCAGCACCCTCCCCGGGACAGGGGGCTACGAGCAGTACTTC
>TRBJ2-1|NA|TRBD2|TRBV7-9
CASSPLAGGNNEQFF
TGTGCCAGCAGCCCCCTAGCGGGGGGTAACAATGAGCAGTTCTTC
>TRBJ2-1|NA|NA|TRBV27
CASSLSTGHSYNEQFF
TGTGCCAGCAGTTTATCTACGGGACACTCCTACAATGAGCAGTTCTTC
>TRBJ2-2|NA|TRBD2|TRBV9
CASSPRLAGGPGELFF
TGTGCCAGCAGCCCCAGACTAGCGGGGGGACCAGGGGAGCTGTTTTTT
>TRBJ2-7|NA|TRBD1|TRBV2
CATGDRDYEQYF
TGTGCCACCGGGGACAGAGACTACGAGCAGTACTTC
>TRBJ1-2|NA|NA|TRBV19
CASSIAGNGYTF
TGTGCCAGTAGTATAGCAGGAAATGGCTACACCTTC
>TRBJ1-4|NA|NA|TRBV11-2
CASSLSRQVTNEKLFF
TGTGCCAGCAGCTTAAGCCGACAAGTTACTAATGAAAAACTGTTTTTT
>TRBJ2-5|NA|NA|TRBV4-3
CASSQNPRGIETQYF
TGCGCCAGCAGCCAAAACCCTAGGGGGATAGAGACCCAGTACTTC
>TRBJ2-2|NA|NA|TRBV7-8
CASSPGINTGELFF
TGTGCCAGCAGCCCCGGGATCAACACCGGGGAGCTGTTTTTT
>TRBJ1-4|NA|TRBD1|TRBV9
CASSVVGTGLATNEKLFF
TGTGCCAGCAGCGTAGTCGGGACAGGCCTTGCAACTAATGAAAAACTGTTTTTT
>TRBJ2-7|NA|TRBD2|TRBV7-9
CASSPGLATSLEQYF
TGTGCCAGCAGCCCGGGACTAGCGACCTCACTCGAGCAGTACTTC
>TRBJ2-2|NA|NA|TRBV5-4
CASSLEAGSRELFF
TGTGCCAGCAGCTTGGAGGCGGGGTCGAGGGAGCTGTTTTTT
>TRBJ1-2|once|TRBD1|TRBV5-1
CASSNLRTGGDYGYTF
TGCGCCAGCAGCAACTTAAGGACAGGGGGGGACTATGGCTACACCTTC
>TRBJ2-2|NA|TRBD2|TRBV7-9
CASSHGLAGNTGELFF
TGTGCCAGCAGCCATGGACTAGCAGGGAACACCGGGGAGCTGTTTTTT
>TRBJ2-7|few|TRBD2|TRBV10-2
CATNRASGGEQYF
TGCGCCACAAACCGGGCCAGCGGGGGAGAGCAGTACTTC
>TRBJ1-2|NA|TRBD1|TRBV25-1
CASSEYAGTGYGYTF
TGTGCCAGCAGTGAATACGCCGGGACAGGATATGGCTACACCTTC
>TRBJ2-7|NA|TRBD1|TRBV15
CATSRAGQGAGEQYF
TGTGCCACCAGCAGAGCGGGACAGGGGGCGGGCGAGCAGTACTTC
>TRBJ1-2|NA|NA|TRBV7-2
CASSSPPAPGGYTF
TGTGCCAGCAGCTCCCCCCCGGCCCCGGGGGGCTACACCTTC
>TRBJ2-7|NA|NA|TRBV4-1
CASSPEGHLYEQYF
TGCGCCAGCAGCCCTGAGGGACACCTCTACGAGCAGTACTTC
>TRBJ2-6|NA|NA|TRBV11-2
CASRRWGGQPGANVLTF
TGTGCCAGCAGACGATGGGGGGGGCAGCCTGGGGCCAACGTCCTGACTTTC
>TRBJ2-5|NA|TRBD2|TRBV5-4
CASSPPSGRKETQYF
TGTGCCAGCAGCCCACCTAGCGGGCGGAAAGAGACCCAGTACTTC
>TRBJ2-7|NA|NA|TRBV10-1
CASSELLGAGSSYEQYF
TGCGCCAGCAGTGAACTCCTTGGAGCGGGCAGCTCCTACGAGCAGTACTTC
>TRBJ2-2|NA|TRBD1|TRBV7-7
CASSLEGQGDTGELFF
TGTGCTAGCAGCTTGGAAGGACAGGGCGACACCGGGGAGCTGTTTTTT
>TRBJ2-1|NA|TRBD2|TRBV5-6
CASPPGGLAANEQFF
TGTGCCAGCCCTCCGGGGGGACTAGCGGCCAATGAGCAGTTCTTC
>TRBJ2-1|NA|TRBD1|TRBV7-8
CASSLTGTGGTSEQFF
TGTGCCAGCAGCTTAACCGGGACAGGGGGAACTTCTGAGCAGTTCTTC